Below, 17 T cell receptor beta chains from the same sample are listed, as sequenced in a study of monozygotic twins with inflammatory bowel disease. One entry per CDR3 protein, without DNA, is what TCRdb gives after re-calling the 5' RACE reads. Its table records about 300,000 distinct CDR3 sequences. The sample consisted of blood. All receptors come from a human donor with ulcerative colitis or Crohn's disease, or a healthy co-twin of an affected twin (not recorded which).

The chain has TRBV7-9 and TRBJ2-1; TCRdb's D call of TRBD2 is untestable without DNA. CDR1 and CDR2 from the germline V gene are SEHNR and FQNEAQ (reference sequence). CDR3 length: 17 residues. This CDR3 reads CASSPQWTSGFYNEQFF.

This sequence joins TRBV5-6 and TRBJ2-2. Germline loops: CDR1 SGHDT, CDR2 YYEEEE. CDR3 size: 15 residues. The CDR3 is CASSLWGPGTGELFF.

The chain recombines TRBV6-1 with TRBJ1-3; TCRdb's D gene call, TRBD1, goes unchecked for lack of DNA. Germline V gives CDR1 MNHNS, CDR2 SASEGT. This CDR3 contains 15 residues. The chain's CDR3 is CASWLGGNSGNTIYF.

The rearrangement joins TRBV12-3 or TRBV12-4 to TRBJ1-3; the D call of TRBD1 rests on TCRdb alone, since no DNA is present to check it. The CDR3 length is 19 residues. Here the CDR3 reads CASSSRTASSRGSGNTIYF.

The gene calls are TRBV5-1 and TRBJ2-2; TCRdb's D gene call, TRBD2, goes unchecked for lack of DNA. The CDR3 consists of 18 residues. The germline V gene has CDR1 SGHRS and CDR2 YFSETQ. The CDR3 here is CASSSTTSGGAIPRELFF.

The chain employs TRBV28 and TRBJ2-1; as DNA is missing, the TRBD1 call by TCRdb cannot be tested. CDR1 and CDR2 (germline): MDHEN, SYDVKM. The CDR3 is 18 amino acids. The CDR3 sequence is CASSSGQGSLFFRNEQFF. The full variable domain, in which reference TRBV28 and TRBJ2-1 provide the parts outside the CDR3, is DVKVTQSSRYLVKRTGEKVFLECVQDMDHENMFWYRQDPGLGLRLIYFSYDVKMKEKGDIPEGYSVSREKKERFSLILESASTNQTSMYLCASSSGQGSLFFRNEQFFGPGTRLTVL.

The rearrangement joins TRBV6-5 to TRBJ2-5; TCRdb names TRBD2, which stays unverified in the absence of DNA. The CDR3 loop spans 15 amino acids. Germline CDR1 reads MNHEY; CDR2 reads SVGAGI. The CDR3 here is CASSYLAGGTETQYF.

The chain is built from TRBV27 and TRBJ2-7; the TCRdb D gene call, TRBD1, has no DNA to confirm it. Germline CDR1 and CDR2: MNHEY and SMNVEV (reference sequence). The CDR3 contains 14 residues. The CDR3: CASSRTTGTYEQYF.

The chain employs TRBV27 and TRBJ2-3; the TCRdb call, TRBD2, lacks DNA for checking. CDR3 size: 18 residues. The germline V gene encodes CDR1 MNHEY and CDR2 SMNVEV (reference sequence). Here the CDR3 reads CASSFWARFPQRPDTQYF.

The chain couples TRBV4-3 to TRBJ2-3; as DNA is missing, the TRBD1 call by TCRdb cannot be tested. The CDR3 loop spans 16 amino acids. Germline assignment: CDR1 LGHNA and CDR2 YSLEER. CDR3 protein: CASSQVLGGSTDTQYF.

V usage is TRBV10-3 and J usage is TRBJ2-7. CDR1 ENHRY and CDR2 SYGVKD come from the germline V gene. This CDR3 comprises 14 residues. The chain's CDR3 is CAISESGVSYEQHF.

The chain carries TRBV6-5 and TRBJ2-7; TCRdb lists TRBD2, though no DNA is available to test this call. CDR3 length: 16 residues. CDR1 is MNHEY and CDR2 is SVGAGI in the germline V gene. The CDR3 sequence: CASSYSTGRAVYEQYF.

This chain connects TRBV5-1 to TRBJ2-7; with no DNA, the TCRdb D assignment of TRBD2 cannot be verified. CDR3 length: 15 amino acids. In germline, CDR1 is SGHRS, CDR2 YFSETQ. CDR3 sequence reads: CASSLEREDSYEQYF.

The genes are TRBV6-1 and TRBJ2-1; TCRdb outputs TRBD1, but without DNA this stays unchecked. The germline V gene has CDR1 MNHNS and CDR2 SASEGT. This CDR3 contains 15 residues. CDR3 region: CASSTIGTGVHEQFF.

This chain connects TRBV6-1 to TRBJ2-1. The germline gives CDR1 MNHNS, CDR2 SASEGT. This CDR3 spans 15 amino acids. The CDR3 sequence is CASRLDRGPYNEQFF.

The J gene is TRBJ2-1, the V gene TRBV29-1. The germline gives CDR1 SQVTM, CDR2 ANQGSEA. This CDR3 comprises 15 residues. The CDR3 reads CSVEGVGSTYNEQFF.

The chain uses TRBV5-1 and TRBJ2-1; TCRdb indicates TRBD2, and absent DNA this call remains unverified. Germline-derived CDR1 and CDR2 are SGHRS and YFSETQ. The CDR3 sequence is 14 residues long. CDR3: CASSLSGLAREQFF.